A single T cell receptor beta chain is shown here with its context. Its cognate antigen is unknown. Profiling relied on immunoSEQ multiplex PCR, and the TCRdb table lists in-frame clones only, not all of them. The sample records more than 90,000 clones, 60% to 85% being singletons. The CDR3 spans 16 residues. V trimming: 0 bases; J trimming: 0 bases; junction bases outside the gene matches: 3. Germline assignment: CDR1 WNHNN and CDR2 SYGVQD (reference sequence). Every patient had mismatch repair deficiency by PCR or immunohistochemistry. A few pembrolizumab responders had their TCRs sequenced. This sample stems from a study of PD-1 blockade in mismatch repair-deficient tumors. Study information: Patients had approximately 11 mismatch repair-deficient cancer types and were previously treated and progressing. Study findings and constraints: Tumor-resident clones, often absent from pretreatment blood, expanded after pembrolizumab and then contracted.

Specimen: peripheral blood, collected approximately 64 weeks after starting pembrolizumab. J is TRBJ2-3 and V is TRBV10-1, with 7 bases aligning to TRBD2. The receptor was isolated from an adult with mismatch repair-deficient cancer. The CDR3 protein is CASSESLRESTDTQYF. CDR3 nucleotide sequence: TGCGCCAGCAGTGAGTCTTTGCGGGAGAGCACAGATACGCAGTATTTT.